The clone carrying this T cell receptor (beta chain) is labeled large. The target antigen is unknown. This entry belongs to a study of vaccination and CD4 T cells after COVID-19. This CDR3 spans 15 amino acids. Losses at the gene ends were 4 bases for V and 7 bases for J; bases not matched to a gene: 10. CDR1 MRHNA and CDR2 SNTAGT come from the germline V gene. Cultured CD4+ T cells had their DNA profiled by the Oncomine TCR Beta short-read assay. Using its own MiXCR run on the PCR reads, TCRdb lists one record per CDR3 protein. The sample carries 6,000 to 8,000 distinct CDR3 sequences, more than 60% recorded once. Noted treatment: approximately 9-day PBMC culture with coronavirus spike peptide pools or control peptides (ViraFEST assay).

This receptor was identified in a human donor with COVID-19. The source was cultured CD4+ T cells from blood, collected after SARS-CoV-2 vaccination. V is TRBV6-4 and J is TRBJ2-3; 8 bases agree with TRBD1. The CDR3 spells CASSAETGATHTQYF. The CDR3 nucleotides read TGTGCCAGCAGTGCCGAGACAGGGGCCACTCATACGCAGTATTTT.